The rows below give T cell receptor beta chains drawn from one sample of a study of beta chain features in type 1 diabetes. Clones were read by immunoSEQ multiplex PCR, and TCRdb kept only the in-frame ones, dropping some. The sample yields 140,000 to 150,000 clones, under 60% seen once. Source material: Tregs from blood. Source of these receptors: a man aged 18-30 years in good health. Each CDR3 is given with its conserved first and last residue. A D gene is named only where the DNA matches it firmly. Clone sizes are given selectively: once, few, many, or a class where the clone is expanded.

cdr3_nt: TGTGCCTGGAGGGATCCCGGGACAGGATTCAGTGTCGCTGAAGCTTTCTTT; cdr3_aa: CAWRDPGTGFSVAEAFF; d_call: TRBD1; j_call: TRBJ1-1; v_call: TRBV30; clone_size: once
cdr3_nt: TGTGCCAGCAGAGAGTATAGCAATCAGCCCCAGCATTTT; cdr3_aa: CASREYSNQPQHF; d_call: NA; j_call: TRBJ1-5; v_call: TRBV28; clone_size: NA
cdr3_nt: TGTGCCAGCAGTCCGGTGGGGGCGAGGCGTGAAAAACTGTTTTTT; cdr3_aa: CASSPVGARREKLFF; d_call: NA; j_call: TRBJ1-4; v_call: TRBV6-5; clone_size: NA
cdr3_nt: TGTGCCAGCAGCCAAGCCCGCTATGGCTACACCTTC; cdr3_aa: CASSQARYGYTF; d_call: NA; j_call: TRBJ1-2; v_call: TRBV14; clone_size: few
cdr3_nt: TGTGCCAGCAGCCCAGGGGTCAGACAGGGCGAAAAACTGTTTTTT; cdr3_aa: CASSPGVRQGEKLFF; d_call: TRBD1; j_call: TRBJ1-4; v_call: TRBV9; clone_size: few
cdr3_nt: TGTGCCTGGAGTGACAGGCCCGGGGCCAACGTCCTGACTTTC; cdr3_aa: CAWSDRPGANVLTF; d_call: NA; j_call: TRBJ2-6; v_call: TRBV30; clone_size: NA
cdr3_nt: TGTGCCAGCAGGGGACAGGGGCGCTGGTATGGCTACACCTTC; cdr3_aa: CASRGQGRWYGYTF; d_call: TRBD1; j_call: TRBJ1-2; v_call: TRBV6-5; clone_size: NA
cdr3_nt: TGTGCCAGCAGCTTTGGACAGGGCCGCTACGAGCAGTACTTC; cdr3_aa: CASSFGQGRYEQYF; d_call: TRBD1; j_call: TRBJ2-7; v_call: TRBV5-6; clone_size: NA
cdr3_nt: TGTGCCATCAGGGAAGGGGTGAACCAAGAGACCCAGTACTTC; cdr3_aa: CAIREGVNQETQYF; d_call: NA; j_call: TRBJ2-5; v_call: TRBV10-3; clone_size: NA
cdr3_nt: TGTGCCAGCAGTGAAGAGTACAGGGAAAACACCGGGGAGCTGTTTTTT; cdr3_aa: CASSEEYRENTGELFF; d_call: NA; j_call: TRBJ2-2; v_call: TRBV2; clone_size: few
cdr3_nt: TGTGCCTGGAGATCCCAGCGGGAGTATTCCGGGGAGCTGTTTTTT; cdr3_aa: CAWRSQREYSGELFF; d_call: TRBD2; j_call: TRBJ2-2; v_call: TRBV30; clone_size: NA
cdr3_nt: TGTGCCAGCAGCATTGGAGTAGCGGAGAACACCGGGGAGCTGTTTTTT; cdr3_aa: CASSIGVAENTGELFF; d_call: NA; j_call: TRBJ2-2; v_call: TRBV9; clone_size: NA
cdr3_nt: TGTGCCTGGAGTGTACTCGGGTCCTATGGCTACACCTTC; cdr3_aa: CAWSVLGSYGYTF; d_call: NA; j_call: TRBJ1-2; v_call: TRBV30; clone_size: NA
cdr3_nt: TGTGCCAGTAGTACCTCGTGGGGGGATTACGAGCAGTACTTC; cdr3_aa: CASSTSWGDYEQYF; d_call: NA; j_call: TRBJ2-7; v_call: TRBV19; clone_size: few
cdr3_nt: TGTGCCACCGGGTACGGGGGCTACGAGCAGTACTTC; cdr3_aa: CATGYGGYEQYF; d_call: NA; j_call: TRBJ2-7; v_call: TRBV10-3; clone_size: NA
cdr3_nt: TGTGCCAGCAGGGGCGGAGGACGTCAGCCCCAGCATTTT; cdr3_aa: CASRGGGRQPQHF; d_call: NA; j_call: TRBJ1-5; v_call: TRBV28; clone_size: NA
cdr3_nt: TGTGCCTGGAGTTTGGCGGCTGATTCACCCCTCCACTTT; cdr3_aa: CAWSLAADSPLHF; d_call: NA; j_call: TRBJ1-6; v_call: TRBV30; clone_size: NA
cdr3_nt: TGCGCCAGCAGCTTGGGGGACAGGGGGCTTCTGGGTCGTGAAGCTTTCTTT; cdr3_aa: CASSLGDRGLLGREAFF; d_call: TRBD1; j_call: TRBJ1-1; v_call: TRBV5-1; clone_size: NA
cdr3_nt: TGTGCCAGCAGCGGGGGGGGATGGAACGCCTACGAGCAGTACTTC; cdr3_aa: CASSGGGWNAYEQYF; d_call: TRBD2; j_call: TRBJ2-7; v_call: TRBV9; clone_size: NA
cdr3_nt: TGTGCCAGCAGAACTGTGGACAGGGCCTACTATGGCTACACCTTC; cdr3_aa: CASRTVDRAYYGYTF; d_call: TRBD1; j_call: TRBJ1-2; v_call: TRBV28; clone_size: NA
cdr3_nt: TGTGCCAGCAGCCTAGTAGGCGGAGATCAGCCCCAGCATTTT; cdr3_aa: CASSLVGGDQPQHF; d_call: NA; j_call: TRBJ1-5; v_call: TRBV7-2; clone_size: few
cdr3_nt: TGTGCCAGCAGGACAGGATTGAATGGCTACACCTTC; cdr3_aa: CASRTGLNGYTF; d_call: NA; j_call: TRBJ1-2; v_call: TRBV6-5; clone_size: few
cdr3_nt: TGTGCCTTTGGGGGGACTTATGAAAAACTGTTTTTT; cdr3_aa: CAFGGTYEKLFF; d_call: NA; j_call: TRBJ1-4; v_call: TRBV30; clone_size: once
cdr3_nt: TGTGCCAGCAGCTTAGGTAACCAAGAGACCCAGTACTTC; cdr3_aa: CASSLGNQETQYF; d_call: NA; j_call: TRBJ2-5; v_call: TRBV7-9; clone_size: few
cdr3_nt: TGTGCCAGCACCCTCGGAGGGCCCCGCTCTGGGGCCAACGTCCTGACTTTC; cdr3_aa: CASTLGGPRSGANVLTF; d_call: NA; j_call: TRBJ2-6; v_call: TRBV7-2; clone_size: few
cdr3_nt: TGTGCCATCTCCTCGGATAGCGGACAAGAGACCCAGTACTTC; cdr3_aa: CAISSDSGQETQYF; d_call: NA; j_call: TRBJ2-5; v_call: TRBV10-3; clone_size: few
cdr3_nt: TGTGCCTCAAGATTACGGGGAAGGAATGAGCAGTTCTTC; cdr3_aa: CASRLRGRNEQFF; d_call: NA; j_call: TRBJ2-1; v_call: TRBV27; clone_size: once
cdr3_nt: TGTGCCTGGAGTGTGGGGGCCGGGCGGTTCTTC; cdr3_aa: CAWSVGAGRFF; d_call: NA; j_call: TRBJ2-1; v_call: TRBV30; clone_size: NA
cdr3_nt: TGTGCCAGCAGACTAATGTACCCTCCCTACAATGAGCAGTTCTTC; cdr3_aa: CASRLMYPPYNEQFF; d_call: NA; j_call: TRBJ2-1; v_call: TRBV2; clone_size: few
cdr3_nt: TGTGCCAGCAGCTTGCCGGTAGGAGCGGGAATGAATGAGCAGTTCTTC; cdr3_aa: CASSLPVGAGMNEQFF; d_call: TRBD2; j_call: TRBJ2-1; v_call: TRBV5-4; clone_size: NA
cdr3_nt: TGTGCCAGCAGAACGGGCGGGCAGGGGGCATTACCCGAGCAGTACTTC; cdr3_aa: CASRTGGQGALPEQYF; d_call: TRBD1; j_call: TRBJ2-7; v_call: TRBV6-6; clone_size: NA
cdr3_nt: TGTGCCAGTAGTCTCGGGGGGCAGCCCCAGCATTTT; cdr3_aa: CASSLGGQPQHF; d_call: NA; j_call: TRBJ1-5; v_call: TRBV19; clone_size: few
cdr3_nt: TGTGCCAGCAGCTTCAAGAAAGGGGGACTAGCGTTGGACGAGCAGTACTTC; cdr3_aa: CASSFKKGGLALDEQYF; d_call: TRBD2; j_call: TRBJ2-7; v_call: TRBV7-2; clone_size: NA
cdr3_nt: TGTGCCAGCAGCCATTACGGAGCCTACGAGCAGTACTTC; cdr3_aa: CASSHYGAYEQYF; d_call: NA; j_call: TRBJ2-7; v_call: TRBV11-1; clone_size: NA
cdr3_nt: TGTGCCAGTAGTGAGACAGCAACCTACAATGAGCAGTTCTTC; cdr3_aa: CASSETATYNEQFF; d_call: NA; j_call: TRBJ2-1; v_call: TRBV19; clone_size: NA
cdr3_nt: TGTGCCAGCAGACCCCAGGGGGCGGGGAATCAGCCCCAGCATTTT; cdr3_aa: CASRPQGAGNQPQHF; d_call: TRBD1; j_call: TRBJ1-5; v_call: TRBV28; clone_size: few
cdr3_nt: TGTGCCAGCAGCTTAACAGGGGGCGCGAGATATGGCTACACCTTC; cdr3_aa: CASSLTGGARYGYTF; d_call: TRBD1; j_call: TRBJ1-2; v_call: TRBV7-2; clone_size: few
cdr3_nt: TGTGCCAGCAGCACGACAGGGGAGGAGACCCAGTACTTC; cdr3_aa: CASSTTGEETQYF; d_call: TRBD1; j_call: TRBJ2-5; v_call: TRBV5-4; clone_size: NA
cdr3_nt: TGTGCCAGCAGCTTACCGAACGCTGGACAGGGCGGTTACGAGCAGTACTTC; cdr3_aa: CASSLPNAGQGGYEQYF; d_call: TRBD1; j_call: TRBJ2-7; v_call: TRBV7-9; clone_size: NA
cdr3_nt: TGCGCCAGCAGCCTCGGACTAGCGGGGTCGGAGACCCAGTACTTC; cdr3_aa: CASSLGLAGSETQYF; d_call: TRBD2; j_call: TRBJ2-5; v_call: TRBV5-1; clone_size: NA
cdr3_nt: TGTGCCAGCAGCTTCGGGAGAGAGGTTTCACCCCTCCACTTT; cdr3_aa: CASSFGREVSPLHF; d_call: NA; j_call: TRBJ1-6; v_call: TRBV7-2; clone_size: few
cdr3_nt: TGTGCCAGCAGCTTTTCCCGAGGACAGGCCTATGGCTACACCTTC; cdr3_aa: CASSFSRGQAYGYTF; d_call: TRBD1; j_call: TRBJ1-2; v_call: TRBV7-2; clone_size: few
cdr3_nt: TGTGCCAGCAGCTTAGGGCAGGGGGTCACAGATACGCAGTATTTT; cdr3_aa: CASSLGQGVTDTQYF; d_call: TRBD1; j_call: TRBJ2-3; v_call: TRBV7-9; clone_size: NA
cdr3_nt: TGCGCCAGCACGCGACTTCACAATGAGCAGTTCTTC; cdr3_aa: CASTRLHNEQFF; d_call: NA; j_call: TRBJ2-1; v_call: TRBV4-3; clone_size: NA
cdr3_nt: TGCGCCAGCAGCCAAGATTTTTGGAGGGGAGAAGGCTACACCTTC; cdr3_aa: CASSQDFWRGEGYTF; d_call: NA; j_call: TRBJ1-2; v_call: TRBV4-3; clone_size: NA
cdr3_nt: TGCAGCGGGTACAGGGACACCTATGGCTACACCTTC; cdr3_aa: CSGYRDTYGYTF; d_call: NA; j_call: TRBJ1-2; v_call: TRBV29-1; clone_size: NA
cdr3_nt: TGTGCCAGCAGTATGCGGGGTAGCTCCTACAATGAGCAGTTCTTC; cdr3_aa: CASSMRGSSYNEQFF; d_call: NA; j_call: TRBJ2-1; v_call: TRBV27; clone_size: NA
cdr3_nt: TGTGCCAGCACCGGAGGGGCGGGCGGGTACGAGCAGTACTTC; cdr3_aa: CASTGGAGGYEQYF; d_call: NA; j_call: TRBJ2-7; v_call: TRBV7-2; clone_size: NA